The rows below give T cell receptor beta chains drawn from one sample of a study of blood T cell repertoires in COVID-19. Only in-frame clones appear in the TCRdb table, and some are missing; sequencing was by immunoSEQ multiplex PCR. Of approximately 100,000 clones listed, around 78% were seen once; the top ten hold 15% to 20%. The sequencing input was peripheral blood. The origin of the receptors is a woman aged 55-70 years with acute or convalescent COVID-19. Both conserved end residues are part of each CDR3. A D gene is named only where the DNA matches it firmly. Not all rows give a size; the values are once, few, many and, for expanded clones, a class.

clone size	D gene	V gene	J gene	CDR3 DNA	CDR3 protein
NA	TRBD1	TRBV7-9	TRBJ1-2	TGTGCCAGCAGCCCCCGGGACAGGGGCCCGGACTATGGCTACACCTTC	CASSPRDRGPDYGYTF
NA	TRBD1	TRBV10-1	TRBJ2-1	TGCGCCAGCAGTGAGTCGACAGGGGTGAGGTACAATGAGCAGTTCTTC	CASSESTGVRYNEQFF
NA	NA	TRBV28	TRBJ1-5	TGTGCCAGCAGTAAGGACAGCTACAATCAGCCCCAGCATTTT	CASSKDSYNQPQHF
NA	NA	TRBV4-1	TRBJ1-2	TGCGCCAGCAGCCAACGACCGGAGGGGATTGGCTACACCTTC	CASSQRPEGIGYTF
NA	TRBD1	TRBV6-2/TRBV6-3	TRBJ1-4	TGTGCCAGCAGTCCCCATCGGACAGGTAGCGAAAAACTGTTTTTT	CASSPHRTGSEKLFF
many	NA	TRBV5-1	TRBJ1-1	TGCGCCAGCAGCTTGGCGGGATTATCAGGAGCTTTCTTT	CASSLAGLSGAFF
NA	NA	TRBV30	TRBJ1-2	TGTGCCTGGAGTGTCGCGGGCCTAAACTATGGCTACACCTTC	CAWSVAGLNYGYTF
NA	NA	TRBV28	TRBJ1-1	TGTGCCAGCAGTTCCTCAGGCGGTGGGAGATCTGAAGCTTTCTTT	CASSSSGGGRSEAFF
NA	TRBD1	TRBV5-1	TRBJ2-5	TGCGCCAGCACTCCTTTGACAGGGGAAGAGACCCAGTACTTC	CASTPLTGEETQYF
NA	NA	TRBV19	TRBJ1-2	TGTGCCGCCGAGTCACGAAGCGATGGCTACACCTTC	CAAESRSDGYTF
NA	NA	TRBV9	TRBJ2-7	TGTGCCAGCAGCCCTTGGGCCGGGACCTACGAGCAGTACTTC	CASSPWAGTYEQYF
NA	TRBD1	TRBV18	TRBJ2-5	TGTGCCAGCTCACCCTCGACAGGGGTCGGAGAGACCCAGTACTTC	CASSPSTGVGETQYF
NA	TRBD1	TRBV5-5	TRBJ2-7	TGTGCCAGCAGCTTGGGCGGGACAGGGTTTTCCTACGAGCAGTACTTC	CASSLGGTGFSYEQYF
NA	TRBD1	TRBV28	TRBJ1-2	TGTGCCAGCAACGCACCGACAGGGATGGGTTATGGCTACACCTTC	CASNAPTGMGYGYTF
NA	TRBD2	TRBV6-5	TRBJ2-7	TGTGCCAGCAGTTACACTAGCGGGAGTCTCGCCTACGAGCAGTACTTC	CASSYTSGSLAYEQYF
few	NA	TRBV4-3	TRBJ1-5	TGCGCCAGCAGCCGGAATATCGCGACTGATCAGCCCCAGCATTTT	CASSRNIATDQPQHF
once	NA	TRBV7-3	TRBJ2-1	TGTGCCAGCAGCTCCCGCCCAGGGGGGAATGAGCAGTTCTTC	CASSSRPGGNEQFF
NA	TRBD1	TRBV30	TRBJ1-4	TGTGCCTGGAACCCAGGGGGGATTGAAAAACTGTTTTTT	CAWNPGGIEKLFF
NA	TRBD2	TRBV4-3	TRBJ2-1	TGCGCCAGCAGCCAAACCGTGACGGGAGGGCCTTACAATGAGCAGTTCTTC	CASSQTVTGGPYNEQFF
NA	TRBD2	TRBV5-5	TRBJ2-3	TGTGCCAGCAGCTTGGCCCCTAGCGGGCCTAGCACAGATACGCAGTATTTT	CASSLAPSGPSTDTQYF
NA	NA	TRBV4-3	TRBJ2-2	TGCGCCAGCAGCCAAGATACAGGATACACCGGGGAGCTGTTTTTT	CASSQDTGYTGELFF
NA	TRBD2	TRBV6-5	TRBJ2-1	TGTGCCAGCAGTTACCGCGCTAGCGGGGGGGGTAATGAGCAGTTCTTC	CASSYRASGGGNEQFF
NA	TRBD1	TRBV18	TRBJ2-7	TGTGCCAGCTCAAGACAGGGTACCTACGAGCAGTACTTC	CASSRQGTYEQYF
once	NA	TRBV27	TRBJ2-3	TGTGCCAGCAGTCCGGGACTCGACACAGATACGCAGTATTTT	CASSPGLDTDTQYF
once	NA	TRBV30	TRBJ2-7	TGTGCCTGGAGTGTGGGGGGTATAGTCCACGAGCAGTACTTC	CAWSVGGIVHEQYF
NA	NA	TRBV7-9	TRBJ2-4	TGTGCCAGCAGCCAGATACAGGGAACCAAAAACATTCAGTACTTC	CASSQIQGTKNIQYF
NA	NA	TRBV24-1	TRBJ2-3	TGTGCCACCAGTGAGGGACTCATCTCTACGCAGTATTTT	CATSEGLISTQYF
NA	NA	TRBV5-5	TRBJ1-6	TGTGCCAGCAGCTTAAGGCAGGGACTCGAACCCCTCCACTTT	CASSLRQGLEPLHF
NA	TRBD1	TRBV19	TRBJ1-6	TGTGCCAGCGGACCGGGACAGCTTATCGATAATTCACCCCTCCACTTT	CASGPGQLIDNSPLHF
NA	NA	TRBV10-1	TRBJ1-1	TGCGCCAGCAGTGAGTCGCGGGGGGCGAGGGCTGAAGCTTTCTTT	CASSESRGARAEAFF
NA	NA	TRBV3-1/TRBV3-2	TRBJ1-6	TGTGCCAGCAGCCATTTAGAGAATTCACCCCTCCACTTT	CASSHLENSPLHF
NA	NA	TRBV28	TRBJ1-2	TGTGCCAGCACCGTGGGGCCGGTGACTTTCGGCTACACCTTC	CASTVGPVTFGYTF
NA	TRBD1	TRBV3-1/TRBV3-2	TRBJ2-2	TGTGCCAGCAGGGAGACAGGGGGGAAGCTGTTTTTT	CASRETGGKLFF
NA	NA	TRBV4-1	TRBJ1-2	TGCGCCAGCAGCCAAGATCCAGGGCCATCCTATGGCTACACCTTC	CASSQDPGPSYGYTF
NA	NA	TRBV15	TRBJ2-7	TGTGCCACCAGCGGAGGGGGGGGTCCGGAGCAGTACTTC	CATSGGGGPEQYF
NA	NA	TRBV18	TRBJ1-2	TGTGCCAGCTCACCCCCGTCGGGACTCACATCGATAAAATATGGCTACACCTTC	CASSPPSGLTSIKYGYTF
NA	NA	TRBV27	TRBJ1-1	TGTGCCAGCAGTTCAGGGTTTTACAACACTGAAGCTTTCTTT	CASSSGFYNTEAFF
NA	TRBD2	TRBV10-3	TRBJ2-1	TGTGCCATCAGCTCTAGCGGGAGGGTGTCCTACAATGAGCAGTTCTTC	CAISSSGRVSYNEQFF
many	TRBD1	TRBV3-1/TRBV3-2	TRBJ1-6	TGTGCCAGCAGTCTTCGCGCCGGGACAGGGAATTCACCCCTCCACTTT	CASSLRAGTGNSPLHF
few	TRBD1	TRBV7-9	TRBJ1-1	TGTGCCAGCAGCTTTCGACAGGGCTTTATGAACACTGAAGCTTTCTTT	CASSFRQGFMNTEAFF
once	TRBD1	TRBV6-2/TRBV6-3	TRBJ1-1	TGTGCCAGCAGTTACTCGACGGGACAGGGGATGTTAACTTTCTTT	CASSYSTGQGMLTFF
NA	TRBD2	TRBV6-2/TRBV6-3	TRBJ2-7	TGTGCCAGCAGTTACCGACTAGCGGGAGGGATCTACGAGCAGTACTTC	CASSYRLAGGIYEQYF
NA	NA	TRBV15	TRBJ1-1	TGTGCCACCAGTTTCGATCTAAACACTGAAGCTTTCTTT	CATSFDLNTEAFF
NA	TRBD1	TRBV6-4	TRBJ2-1	TGTGCCAGCAGTGACCGGGACAGAGGAGAGCAGTTCTTC	CASSDRDRGEQFF
NA	NA	TRBV15	TRBJ2-7	TGTGCCACCAGCAGTAGGGGGTTAGGCGAGCAGTACTTC	CATSSRGLGEQYF
NA	NA	TRBV28	TRBJ1-5	TGTGCCAGCACCTTAAAAGGGGTCAAGAGAGATAAGAGCAATCAGCCCCAGCATTTT	CASTLKGVKRDKSNQPQHF
NA	TRBD1	TRBV28	TRBJ2-7	TGTGCCAGCAGTTCCCGGGACAGGGGCCACTACGAGCAGTACTTC	CASSSRDRGHYEQYF
NA	TRBD1	TRBV5-1	TRBJ2-7	TGCGCCAGCAGCTTGGAGACAGGGATCTACGAGCAGTACTTC	CASSLETGIYEQYF
NA	NA	TRBV3-1/TRBV3-2	TRBJ1-5	TGTGCCAGCAGCCAAGACAGGAATCAGCCCCAGCATTTT	CASSQDRNQPQHF
once	TRBD2	TRBV2	TRBJ2-3	TGTGCCAGCAGTGGGAGGACTAGCGGGAGGACAGATACGCAGTATTTT	CASSGRTSGRTDTQYF
NA	NA	TRBV3-1/TRBV3-2	TRBJ1-1	TGTGCCAGCAGCCAAGTTTCGTTCACTGAAGCTTTCTTT	CASSQVSFTEAFF
NA	NA	TRBV18	TRBJ2-3	TGTGCCAGCTCACAGCAGGTTAACACAGATACGCAGTATTTT	CASSQQVNTDTQYF
once	NA	TRBV7-9	TRBJ2-4	TGTGCCAGCAGCTTAGATGACAGGCCCATTCAGTACTTC	CASSLDDRPIQYF
few	NA	TRBV28	TRBJ1-5	TGTGCCACCCTGGGGCCTAATCAGCCCCAGCATTTT	CATLGPNQPQHF
NA	NA	TRBV4-1	TRBJ1-4	TGCGCCAGCAGCCAGGGCCAGACGATGGTGAAACTGTTTTTT	CASSQGQTMVKLFF
NA	TRBD1	TRBV19	TRBJ2-7	TGTGCCAGTAGCTCCGGGACAGGGTTCGAGCAGTACTTC	CASSSGTGFEQYF